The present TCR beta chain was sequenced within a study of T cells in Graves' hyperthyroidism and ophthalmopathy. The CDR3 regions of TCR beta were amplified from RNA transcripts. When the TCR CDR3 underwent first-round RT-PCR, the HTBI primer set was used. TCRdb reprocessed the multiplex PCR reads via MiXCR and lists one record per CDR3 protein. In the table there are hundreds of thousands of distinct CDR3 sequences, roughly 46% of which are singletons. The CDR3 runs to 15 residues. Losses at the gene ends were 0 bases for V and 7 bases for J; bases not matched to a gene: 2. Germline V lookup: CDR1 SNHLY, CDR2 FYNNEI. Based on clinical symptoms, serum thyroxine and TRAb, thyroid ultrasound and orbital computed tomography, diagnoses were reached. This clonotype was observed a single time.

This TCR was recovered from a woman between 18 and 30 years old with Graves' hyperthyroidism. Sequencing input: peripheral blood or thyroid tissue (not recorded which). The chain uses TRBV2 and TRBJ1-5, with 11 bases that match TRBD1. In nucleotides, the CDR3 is TGTGCCAGCAGTGAAGCGGGACAGGGGGGGCAGCCCCAGCATTTT. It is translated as CASSEAGQGGQPQHF. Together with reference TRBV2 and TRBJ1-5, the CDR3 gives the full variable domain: EPEVTQTPSHQVTQMGQEVILRCVPISNHLYFYWYRQILGQKVEFLVSFYNNEISEKSEIFDDQFSVERPDGSNFTLKIRSTKLEDSAMYFCASSEAGQGGQPQHFGDGTRLSIL.